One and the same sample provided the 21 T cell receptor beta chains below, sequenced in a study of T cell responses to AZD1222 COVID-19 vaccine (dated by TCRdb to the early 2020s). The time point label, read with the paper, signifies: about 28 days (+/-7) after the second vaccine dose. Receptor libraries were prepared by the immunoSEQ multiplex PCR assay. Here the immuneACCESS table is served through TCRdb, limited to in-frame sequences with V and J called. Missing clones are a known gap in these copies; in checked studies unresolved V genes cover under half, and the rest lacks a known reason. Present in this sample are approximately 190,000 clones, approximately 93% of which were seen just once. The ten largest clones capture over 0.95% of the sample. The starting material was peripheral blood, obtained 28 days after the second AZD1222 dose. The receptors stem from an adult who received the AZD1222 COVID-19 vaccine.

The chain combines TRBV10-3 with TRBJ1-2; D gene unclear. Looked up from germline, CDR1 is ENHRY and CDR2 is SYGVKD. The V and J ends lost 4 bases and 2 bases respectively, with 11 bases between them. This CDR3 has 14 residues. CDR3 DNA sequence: TGTGCCATCAGTGCAAATTATCCAAACTATGGCTACACCTTC. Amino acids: CAISANYPNYGYTF.

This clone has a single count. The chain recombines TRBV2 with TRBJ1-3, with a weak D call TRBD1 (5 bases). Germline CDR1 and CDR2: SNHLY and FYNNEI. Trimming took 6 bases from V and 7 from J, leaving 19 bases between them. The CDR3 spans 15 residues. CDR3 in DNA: TGTGCCAGCAGCGGCCAGGGTTTTATCGGGAACACCATATATTTT. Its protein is CASSGQGFIGNTIYF.

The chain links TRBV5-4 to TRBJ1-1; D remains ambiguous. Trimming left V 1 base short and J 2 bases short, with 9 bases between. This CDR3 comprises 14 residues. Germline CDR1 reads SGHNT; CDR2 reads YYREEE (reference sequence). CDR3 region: CASSLNRRNTEAFF. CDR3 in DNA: TGTGCCAGCAGCTTGAACAGACGAAACACTGAAGCTTTCTTT.

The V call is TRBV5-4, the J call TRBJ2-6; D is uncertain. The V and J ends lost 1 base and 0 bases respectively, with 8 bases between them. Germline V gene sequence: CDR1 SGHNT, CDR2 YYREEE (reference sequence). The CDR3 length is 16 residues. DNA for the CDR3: TGTGCCAGCAGCTTGTCAGCCACCTCTGGGGCCAACGTCCTGACTTTC. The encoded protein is CASSLSATSGANVLTF.

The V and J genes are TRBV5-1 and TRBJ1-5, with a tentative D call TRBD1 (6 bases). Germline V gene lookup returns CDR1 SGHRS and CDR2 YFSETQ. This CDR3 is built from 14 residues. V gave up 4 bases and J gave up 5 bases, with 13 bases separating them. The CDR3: CASSTGTPDQPQHF. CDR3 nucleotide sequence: TGCGCCAGCAGCACAGGGACTCCCGATCAGCCCCAGCATTTT.

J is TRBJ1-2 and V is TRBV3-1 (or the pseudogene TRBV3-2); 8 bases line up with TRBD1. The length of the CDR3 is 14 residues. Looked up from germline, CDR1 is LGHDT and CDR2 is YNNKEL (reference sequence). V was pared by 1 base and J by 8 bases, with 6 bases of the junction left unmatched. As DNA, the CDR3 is TGTGCCAGCAGCCAAGGCCAGGGGGCGTCGGGCTACACCTTC. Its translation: CASSQGQGASGYTF.

CDR3 sequence reads: CASSYDGHAFF. The CDR3 bases are TGTGCCAGCAGTTATGATGGCCACGCTTTCTTT. The chain employs TRBV6-5 and TRBJ1-1; D is ambiguous. The germline V gene encodes CDR1 MNHEY and CDR2 SVGAGI. The CDR3 covers 11 residues. The V end was cut by 3 bases, the J end by 11 bases, with 10 bases between.

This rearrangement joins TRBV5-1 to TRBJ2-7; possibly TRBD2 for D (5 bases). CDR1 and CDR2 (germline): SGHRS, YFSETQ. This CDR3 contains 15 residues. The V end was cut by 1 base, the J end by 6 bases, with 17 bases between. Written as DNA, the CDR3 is TGCGCCAGCAGCTTGTCCGGGATCACTCTCATCGAGCAGTACTTC. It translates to CASSLSGITLIEQYF.

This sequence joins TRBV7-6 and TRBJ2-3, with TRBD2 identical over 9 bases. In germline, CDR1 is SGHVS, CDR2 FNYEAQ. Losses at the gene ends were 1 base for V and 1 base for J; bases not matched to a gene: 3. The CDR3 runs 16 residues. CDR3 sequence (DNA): TGTGCCAGCAGCTTAGTTTCTAGCGGGGGCACAGATACGCAGTATTTT. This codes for CASSLVSSGGTDTQYF. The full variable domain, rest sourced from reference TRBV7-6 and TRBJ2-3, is GAGVSQSPRYKVTKRGQDVALRCDPISGHVSLYWYRQALGQGPEFLTYFNYEAQQDKSGLPNDRFSAERPEGSISTLTIQRTEQRDSAMYRCASSLVSSGGTDTQYFGPGTRLTVL.

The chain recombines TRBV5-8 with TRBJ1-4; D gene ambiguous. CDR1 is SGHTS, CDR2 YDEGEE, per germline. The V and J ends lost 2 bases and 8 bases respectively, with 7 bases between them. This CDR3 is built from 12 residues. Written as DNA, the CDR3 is TGTGCCAGCAGCTTAATGGACGAAAAACTGTTTTTT. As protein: CASSLMDEKLFF.

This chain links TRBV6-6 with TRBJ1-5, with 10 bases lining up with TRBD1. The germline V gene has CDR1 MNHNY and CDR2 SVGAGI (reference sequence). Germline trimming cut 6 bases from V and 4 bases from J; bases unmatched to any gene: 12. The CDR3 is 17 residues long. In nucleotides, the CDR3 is TGTGCCAGCAGCCGACAGGGGGCAAGTGGTTGGAATCAGCCCCAGCATTTT. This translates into CASSRQGASGWNQPQHF.

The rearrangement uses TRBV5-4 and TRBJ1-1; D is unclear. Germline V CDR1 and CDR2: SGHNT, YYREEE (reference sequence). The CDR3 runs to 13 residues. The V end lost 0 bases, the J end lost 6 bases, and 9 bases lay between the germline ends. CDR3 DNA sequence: TGTGCCAGCAGCTTGGTAGGACTCTCTGAAGCTTTCTTT. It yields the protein CASSLVGLSEAFF.

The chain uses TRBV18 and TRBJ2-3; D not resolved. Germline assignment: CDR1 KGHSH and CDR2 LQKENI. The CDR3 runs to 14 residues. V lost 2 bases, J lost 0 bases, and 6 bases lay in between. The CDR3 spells CASSPGPSTDTQYF. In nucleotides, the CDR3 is TGTGCCAGCTCACCAGGGCCTAGCACAGATACGCAGTATTTT.

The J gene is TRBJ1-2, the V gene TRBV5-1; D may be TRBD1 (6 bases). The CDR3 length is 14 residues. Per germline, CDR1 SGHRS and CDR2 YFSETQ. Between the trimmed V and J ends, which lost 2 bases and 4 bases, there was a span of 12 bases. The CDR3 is CASSLTGTTYGYTF. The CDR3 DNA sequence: TGCGCCAGCAGCTTAACAGGGACCACCTATGGCTACACCTTC.

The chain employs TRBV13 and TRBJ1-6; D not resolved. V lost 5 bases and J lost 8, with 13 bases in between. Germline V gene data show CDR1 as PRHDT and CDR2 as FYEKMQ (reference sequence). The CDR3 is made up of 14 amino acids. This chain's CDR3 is CASSPRSTYSPLHF. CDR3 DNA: TGTGCCAGCAGCCCCAGGTCTACGTATTCACCCCTCCACTTT.

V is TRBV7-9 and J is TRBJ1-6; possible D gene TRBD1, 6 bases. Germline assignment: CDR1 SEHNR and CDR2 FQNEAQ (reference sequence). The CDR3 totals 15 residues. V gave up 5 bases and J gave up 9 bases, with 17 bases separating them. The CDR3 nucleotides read TGTGCCAGCAGCACCCTGAGGGACAAAACTTCACCCCTCCACTTT. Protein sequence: CASSTLRDKTSPLHF.

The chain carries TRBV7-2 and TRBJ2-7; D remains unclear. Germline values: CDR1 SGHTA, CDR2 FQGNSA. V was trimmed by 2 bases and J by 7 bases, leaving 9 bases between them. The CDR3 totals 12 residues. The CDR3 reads CASSLPSGEQYF. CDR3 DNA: TGTGCCAGCAGCTTACCCTCTGGGGAGCAGTACTTC.

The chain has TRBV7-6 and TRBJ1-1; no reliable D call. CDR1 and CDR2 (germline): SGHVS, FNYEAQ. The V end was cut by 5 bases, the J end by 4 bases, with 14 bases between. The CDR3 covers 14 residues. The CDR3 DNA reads TGTGCCAGCAGCCCTCGAGAGGCGCGCACTGAAGCTTTCTTT. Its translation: CASSPREARTEAFF.

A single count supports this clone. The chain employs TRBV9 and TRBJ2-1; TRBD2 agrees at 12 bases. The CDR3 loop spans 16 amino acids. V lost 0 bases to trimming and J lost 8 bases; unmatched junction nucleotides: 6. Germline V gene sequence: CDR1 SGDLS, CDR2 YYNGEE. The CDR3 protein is CASSVDSLAGGHEQFF. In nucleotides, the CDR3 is TGTGCCAGCAGCGTAGATTCCCTAGCGGGGGGGCATGAGCAGTTCTTC.

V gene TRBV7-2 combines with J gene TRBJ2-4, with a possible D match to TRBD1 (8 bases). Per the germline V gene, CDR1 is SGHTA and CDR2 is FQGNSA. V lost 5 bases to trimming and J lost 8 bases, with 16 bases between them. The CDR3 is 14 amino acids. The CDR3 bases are TGTGCCAGCAGCCTCCAGGGGGCGGGAGACATTCAGTACTTC. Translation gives CASSLQGAGDIQYF.

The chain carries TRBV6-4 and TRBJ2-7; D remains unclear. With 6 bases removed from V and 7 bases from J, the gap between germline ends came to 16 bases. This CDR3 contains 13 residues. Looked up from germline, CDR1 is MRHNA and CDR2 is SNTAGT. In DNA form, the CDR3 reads TGTGCCAGCAGAGTCATGAAGGAAATTGAGCAGTACTTC. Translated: CASRVMKEIEQYF.